This T cell receptor (beta chain) was identified in a study of T-cell memory formation after mild COVID-19. The wider study: The TCR clusters were mostly specific to one donor. Whole-study results and caveats: Some SARS-CoV-2-responding clones were already detected in memory before infection. Those CD4+ clones that contracted were mainly in CM and EM (CD8+ ones in EMRA).

This clonotype was seen more than once but under ten times. Antigen specificity is unknown. 5'RACE, which relied on constant-segment primers, yielded TCR alpha and TCR beta cDNA libraries carrying sample barcodes and UMIs. TCRdb reprocessed the 5' RACE reads via MiXCR and lists one record per CDR3 protein. The sample gives some 490,000 distinct CDR3 sequences, 18% of which show up once; approximately 13% is in the top ten. Trimming cost V 6 bases and J 5 bases; bases outside gene matches: 9. The length of the CDR3 is 14 residues. Germline V gives CDR1 MNHNY, CDR2 SVGAGI (reference sequence). This clonotype was sampled from an adult woman who had mild COVID-19 (a few samples of this study predate the infection). Cell type and time point are not known. V usage is TRBV6-6 and J usage is TRBJ1-2, with 7 bases that match TRBD1. The sequenced material came from PBMCs or a T cell subset sorted from them (not recorded which). The CDR3 DNA is TGTGCCAGCAGCCCTGACAGGGATGCTTATGGCTACACCTTC. Protein product: CASSPDRDAYGYTF.